This T cell receptor (beta chain) was identified during a study of blood T cell repertoires in COVID-19. Overall study context: Material from acute and convalescent COVID-19 was sourced from the United States, Italy and Spain.

With 4 bases removed from V and 0 bases from J, the gap between germline ends came to 3 bases. The CDR3 runs to 12 residues. Looked up from germline, CDR1 is MNHEY and CDR2 is SMNVEV (reference sequence). Per the original methods: Researchers report that nucleated cell counts were estimated from reference gene primer amplification. Profiled with immunoSEQ multiplex PCR; TCRdb holds only in-frame clones, not every one. For V, J and clone size, that table is used; D and trimming come from the DNA. Among approximately 360,000 clones listed, 80% to 90% were seen once. This clone was found once. The source of this sequence is a man between 35 and 55 years old with acute or convalescent COVID-19. Sequencing input: peripheral blood. The gene calls are TRBV27 and TRBJ1-1; the D is unclear. The CDR3 region is CASSSMNTEAFF. In nucleotides, the CDR3 is TGTGCCAGCAGTTCCATGAACACTGAAGCTTTCTTT.